One and the same sample provided the 31 T cell receptor beta chains below, sequenced in a study of blood T cell repertoires in COVID-19. The assay was immunoSEQ multiplex PCR, and TCRdb's table has in-frame clones only and misses some. This table has roughly 240,000 clones, about 82% appearing once. Sequencing was done on a sample of peripheral blood. These receptor sequences come from a woman older than 75 with COVID-19, enrolled during active disease.

This clone was seen a single time. This chain links TRBV28 with TRBJ2-1; 9 positions agree with TRBD1. CDR3 length: 16 residues. Trimming cost V 5 bases and J 5 bases; bases outside gene matches: 10. CDR1 MDHEN and CDR2 SYDVKM come from the germline V gene. The DNA for the CDR3 is TGTGCCAGCAGTAAATCATTGGGACAGGGTCACAATGAGCAGTTCTTC. Its protein is CASSKSLGQGHNEQFF. The variable domain in full, completed from reference TRBV28 and TRBJ2-1, reads DVKVTQSSRYLVKRTGEKVFLECVQDMDHENMFWYRQDPGLGLRLIYFSYDVKMKEKGDIPEGYSVSREKKERFSLILESASTNQTSMYLCASSKSLGQGHNEQFFGPGTRLTVL.

The V gene is TRBV5-5, the J gene TRBJ1-1, with 8 bases matching TRBD1. CDR1 is SGHKS and CDR2 is YYEKEE in the germline V gene (reference sequence). V lost 2 bases to trimming and J lost 0 bases; unmatched junction nucleotides: 6. This CDR3 contains 16 residues. CDR3 residues: CASSLRGQVLNTEAFF. CDR3 DNA sequence: TGTGCCAGCAGCTTAAGGGGACAGGTACTGAACACTGAAGCTTTCTTT.

The chain joins TRBV7-2 to TRBJ2-1, with 12 bases fitting TRBD1. Germline V gene sequence: CDR1 SGHTA, CDR2 FQGNSA. There are 14 residues in the CDR3. J lost 7 bases, V lost 4 bases, and 2 bases had no gene match. CDR3 protein: CASSWGQGANEQFF. The CDR3 DNA reads TGTGCCAGCAGCTGGGGACAGGGGGCAAATGAGCAGTTCTTC. Combining the CDR3 with reference TRBV7-2 and TRBJ2-1 gives the whole variable domain GAGVSQSPSNKVTEKGKDVELRCDPISGHTALYWYRQSLGQGLEFLIYFQGNSAPDKSGLPSDRFSAERTGGSVSTLTIQRTQQEDSAVYLCASSWGQGANEQFFGPGTRLTVL.

The rearrangement links TRBV19 to TRBJ1-3, with D maybe TRBD1 (6 bases). Trimming left V 3 bases short and J 1 base short, with 13 bases between. The length of the CDR3 is 16 residues. Per the germline V gene, CDR1 is LNHDA and CDR2 is SQIVND (reference sequence). CDR3 loop: CASSILSGTSGNTIYF. CDR3 nucleotides: TGTGCCAGTAGTATTCTATCCGGGACATCTGGAAACACCATATATTTT.

The count of this clone is one. The chain uses TRBV5-1 and TRBJ2-2, with a tentative D call TRBD1 (5 bases). The CDR3 runs 15 residues. Germline CDR1 and CDR2: SGHRS and YFSETQ. The ends were cut back, 0 bases at V and 0 bases at J, with 6 bases in the middle. CDR3 protein: CASSLDRPNTGELFF. CDR3 coding DNA: TGCGCCAGCAGCTTGGACAGGCCGAACACCGGGGAGCTGTTTTTT. Full variable domain (remainder filled in from reference TRBV5-1 and TRBJ2-2): KAGVTQTPRYLIKTRGQQVTLSCSPISGHRSVSWYQQTPGQGLQFLFEYFSETQRNKGNFPGRFSGRQFSNSRSEMNVSTLELGDSALYLCASSLDRPNTGELFFGEGSRLTVL.

As DNA, the CDR3 is TGTGCCAGCAGCTTGGCGTTAGAAGCTGAAGCTTTCTTT. Protein: CASSLALEAEAFF. This chain joins TRBV5-4 and TRBJ1-1, with D uncertain. The V gene's germline CDR1 is SGHNT and CDR2 YYREEE (reference sequence). The ends were cut back, 0 bases at V and 6 bases at J, with 9 bases in the middle. The CDR3 runs 13 residues.

This chain uses TRBV19 with TRBJ2-1; D remains unclear. V was cut by 3 bases and J by 7 bases, with 13 bases left in between. CDR3 length equals 14 residues. Germline V CDR1 and CDR2: LNHDA, SQIVND (reference sequence). The CDR3 DNA sequence: TGTGCCAGTAGTATTGGGTCACAGAGTAATGAGCAGTTCTTC. Encoded protein: CASSIGSQSNEQFF.

This chain connects TRBV2 to TRBJ2-1, with 12 bases identical to TRBD2. J was trimmed by 3 bases and V by 5 bases; bases with no gene match: 5. Germline lookup yields CDR1 SNHLY and CDR2 FYNNEI. This CDR3 region has 16 residues. CDR3 protein: CASSSASGGDYNEQFF. CDR3 DNA sequence: TGTGCCAGCAGTTCCGCTAGCGGGGGGGACTACAATGAGCAGTTCTTC.

J is TRBJ1-2 and V is TRBV6-5; TRBD1 might be the D (6 bases). Germline V gene sequence: CDR1 MNHEY, CDR2 SVGAGI. This CDR3 region has 13 residues. The CDR3 region is CASFGTLNYGYTF. DNA for the CDR3: TGTGCTAGCTTCGGGACACTTAACTATGGCTACACCTTC.

V and J are TRBV18 and TRBJ1-4; tentatively, D is TRBD1 (5 bases). The CDR3 runs 15 residues. Germline-derived CDR1 and CDR2 are KGHSH and LQKENI. The germline V and J ends were trimmed by 3 bases and 3 bases, with 11 bases remaining between them. CDR3 DNA sequence: TGTGCCAGCTCACCGGGCGGAGGGGCTAATGAAAAACTGTTTTTT. Amino acid sequence: CASSPGGGANEKLFF.

The chain is built from TRBV7-9 and TRBJ2-6; D may be TRBD1 (5 bases). This CDR3 is 16 amino acids long. CDR1 and CDR2 from the germline V gene are SEHNR and FQNEAQ (reference sequence). V lost 1 base and J lost 3, with 10 bases in between. The CDR3 DNA sequence: TGTGCCAGCAGCTTAGTAGGGGCGCGTGGGGCCAACGTCCTGACTTTC. It encodes CASSLVGARGANVLTF.

This sequence joins TRBV13 and TRBJ2-3; 8 bases align to TRBD2. V shed 3 bases and J 5 bases; nucleotides not matched to a gene: 4. CDR1 and CDR2 from the germline V gene are PRHDT and FYEKMQ (reference sequence). The CDR3 sequence is 14 residues long. CDR3 protein: CASSFSGGGDTQYF. The CDR3 DNA reads TGTGCCAGCAGCTTCAGCGGGGGCGGAGATACGCAGTATTTT.

CDR3 residues: CASSLPVVGGAKNIQYF. The CDR3 coding sequence is TGTGCCAGCAGTTTACCCGTCGTGGGAGGGGCCAAAAACATTCAGTACTTC. The chain couples TRBV28 to TRBJ2-4; TRBD2 agrees at 7 bases. The junction had 8 bases not matched to a gene; V was cut back by 2 bases and J by 1 base. The CDR3 contains 17 residues. Germline V lookup: CDR1 MDHEN, CDR2 SYDVKM.

V gene TRBV19 combines with J gene TRBJ1-1; 7 bases map to TRBD1. The length of the CDR3 is 14 residues. Germline trimming cut 4 bases from V and 4 bases from J; bases unmatched to any gene: 6. From germline, CDR1 is LNHDA and CDR2 SQIVND (reference sequence). The CDR3, as DNA: TGTGCCAGTAGTAATGCAGGGGGGTCCACTGAAGCTTTCTTT. Encoded protein: CASSNAGGSTEAFF.

This clone is a singleton in its sample. The chain carries TRBV11-2 and TRBJ2-3; D perhaps matches TRBD2 (7 bases). The germline gives CDR1 SGHAT, CDR2 FQNNGV. Trimming shortened V by 0 bases and J by 2 bases, and 15 bases separated the two germline ends. This CDR3 is built from 17 residues. As DNA, the CDR3 is TGTGCCAGCAGCTTAGATGGGGGCGGGGGCAACACAGATACGCAGTATTTT. Encoded protein: CASSLDGGGGNTDTQYF.

The J gene is TRBJ2-1, the V gene TRBV28, with 9 bases aligning to TRBD2. J gave up 7 bases and V 5 bases, and 9 bases lay outside the gene matches. The CDR3 contains 15 residues. Germline V gives CDR1 MDHEN, CDR2 SYDVKM. The CDR3 nucleotides are TGTGCCAGCAGTCCCGGCGGGGGGGCTGGGAATGAGCAGTTCTTC. Its protein is CASSPGGGAGNEQFF.

About this clone itself: The germline gene is not matched at one end of the junction; a read error may be the cause. The CDR3 DNA reads as TGTGCTAGCAGCTCCCGACAGGGATCCTACAATGAGCAGTTCTTC. It codes for CASSSRQGSYNEQFF. The chain recombines TRBV7-7 with TRBJ2-1; 7 bases fit TRBD1. From germline, CDR1 is SSHAT and CDR2 FNYEAQ (reference sequence). CDR3 length: 15 amino acids.

The chain couples TRBV16 to TRBJ2-7; 10 bases align to TRBD1. The J segment lost 11 bases and the V segment lost 4 bases, leaving 8 bases of the junction unmatched. This CDR3 contains 13 residues. Germline assignment: CDR1 KGHSY and CDR2 FQNENV. The CDR3 region is CASSPDRGLRKYV. The CDR3 region has the DNA TGTGCCAGCAGCCCCGACAGGGGGCTTAGGAAGTACGTC.

This chain's CDR3 is CASSEAFGVGEAFF. The CDR3 DNA sequence: TGTGCCAGCAGTGAAGCTTTCGGAGTTGGTGAAGCTTTCTTT. The chain employs TRBV2 and TRBJ1-1; D not certain. The CDR3 is 14 residues long. Germline CDR1 SNHLY, CDR2 FYNNEI. V lost 0 bases and J lost 7, with 12 bases in between.

This rearrangement joins TRBV6-5 to TRBJ2-3; 9 bases match TRBD1. Germline V CDR1 and CDR2: MNHEY, SVGAGI. CDR3 size: 14 residues. After removal of 6 bases from V and 6 bases from J, the junction contained 7 bases not matched to a gene. The CDR3 protein is CASRKTGGMDTQYF. In nucleotides, the CDR3 is TGTGCCAGCAGAAAGACAGGGGGAATGGATACGCAGTATTTT.

V is TRBV27 and J is TRBJ2-7; D gene ambiguous. The germline V gene has CDR1 MNHEY and CDR2 SMNVEV (reference sequence). The length of the CDR3 is 17 residues. The V end was cut by 6 bases, the J end by 0 bases, with 21 bases between. For the CDR3, the DNA is TGTGCCAGCAGCCCTACCATCCACGACTGGTTCTCCTACGAGCAGTACTTC. It translates to CASSPTIHDWFSYEQYF.

The V call is TRBV28, the J call TRBJ1-1; 8 bases are shared with TRBD1. The germline V gene has CDR1 MDHEN and CDR2 SYDVKM. J was trimmed by 1 base and V by 5 bases; bases with no gene match: 9. The CDR3 contains 16 residues. CDR3 coding DNA: TGTGCCAGCAGTCTCCTACTTGGACAGGGGAACACTGAAGCTTTCTTT. Its protein is CASSLLLGQGNTEAFF.

Here the CDR3 reads CASSPMSGSGANVLTF. Written as DNA, the CDR3 is TGTGCCAGCTCACCAATGTCAGGCTCTGGGGCCAACGTCCTGACTTTC. The rearrangement joins TRBV18 to TRBJ2-6; D remains unclear. Germline V gene sequence: CDR1 KGHSH, CDR2 LQKENI. With 2 bases removed from V and 0 bases from J, the gap between germline ends came to 8 bases. This CDR3 is 16 amino acids long.

The chain couples TRBV19 to TRBJ2-2; the D gene is possibly TRBD1 (5 bases). CDR3 length equals 15 residues. Looked up from germline, CDR1 is LNHDA and CDR2 is SQIVND (reference sequence). The V and J ends lost 5 bases and 3 bases respectively, with 13 bases between them. CDR3 nucleotide sequence: TGTGCCAGTAGTTTGGGGCCCGCTTACACCGGGGAGCTGTTTTTT. The encoded protein is CASSLGPAYTGELFF.

This clone showed up just once. The chain has TRBV4-2 and TRBJ2-3, with TRBD2 as a possible D gene (7 bases). The CDR3 is 16 amino acids. The germline CDR1 and CDR2 sequences are LGHNA and YNFKEQ. V shed 1 base and J shed 2 bases, with 13 bases lying between them. The CDR3 coding sequence is TGTGCCAGCAGCCAAGCCGGGGGGCTGGACACAGATACGCAGTATTTT. This sequence encodes CASSQAGGLDTDTQYF.

This chain uses TRBV10-3 with TRBJ1-1; TRBD1 agrees at 7 bases. J was trimmed by 3 bases and V by 8 bases; bases with no gene match: 6. Germline lookup yields CDR1 ENHRY and CDR2 SYGVKD. This CDR3 comprises 13 residues. Written as DNA, the CDR3 is TGTGCCATCTCGACAGGGTTGGACACTGAAGCTTTCTTT. Protein: CAISTGLDTEAFF.

The V call is TRBV5-1, the J call TRBJ2-5; tentative D call: TRBD1 (6 bases). The germline V gene has CDR1 SGHRS and CDR2 YFSETQ. CDR3 length equals 15 residues. V lost 4 bases, J lost 4 bases, and 17 bases lay in between. CDR3 region: CASSLLQGPGETQYF. The CDR3 coding sequence is TGCGCCAGCAGCCTACTACAGGGCCCGGGAGAGACCCAGTACTTC.

The CDR3 DNA reads TGCAGCGCTATTACCCCAGGGTCTAATCAGCCCCAGCATTTT. Residues: CSAITPGSNQPQHF. This chain joins TRBV29-1 and TRBJ1-5; a possible D gene is TRBD1 (5 bases). Germline V gene data show CDR1 as SQVTM and CDR2 as ANQGSEA. V lost 7 bases, J lost 4 bases, and 17 bases lay in between. The CDR3 spans 14 residues.

The chain combines TRBV28 with TRBJ1-2; TRBD1 matches at 9 bases. From germline, CDR1 is MDHEN and CDR2 SYDVKM. The CDR3 is 13 amino acids. With 6 bases clipped from V and 8 bases from J, the junction kept 7 bases outside the gene matches. The CDR3 loop is CASSTGTGSGYTF. CDR3 nucleotides: TGTGCCAGCAGCACCGGGACAGGGTCCGGCTACACCTTC.

J is TRBJ1-1 and V is TRBV24-1; D gene uncertain. Between the trimmed V and J ends, which lost 7 bases and 0 bases, there was a span of 14 bases. CDR3 size: 15 residues. Looked up from germline, CDR1 is KGHDR and CDR2 is SFDVKD. The DNA of the CDR3 is TGTGCCACCAGCTCGGGAGAGCTAATGAACACTGAAGCTTTCTTT. Protein product: CATSSGELMNTEAFF.

The DNA of the CDR3 is TGTGCCAGCAGCTCTTTCTTCGGGGGGCGTTCAGAGACCCAGTACTTC. Translated, it gives CASSSFFGGRSETQYF. V is TRBV11-3 and J is TRBJ2-5, with D perhaps matching TRBD2 (7 bases). The CDR3 is made up of 16 amino acids. Germline V gene data show CDR1 as SGHNT and CDR2 as YENEEA. V shed 4 bases and J shed 4 bases, with 19 bases lying between them.